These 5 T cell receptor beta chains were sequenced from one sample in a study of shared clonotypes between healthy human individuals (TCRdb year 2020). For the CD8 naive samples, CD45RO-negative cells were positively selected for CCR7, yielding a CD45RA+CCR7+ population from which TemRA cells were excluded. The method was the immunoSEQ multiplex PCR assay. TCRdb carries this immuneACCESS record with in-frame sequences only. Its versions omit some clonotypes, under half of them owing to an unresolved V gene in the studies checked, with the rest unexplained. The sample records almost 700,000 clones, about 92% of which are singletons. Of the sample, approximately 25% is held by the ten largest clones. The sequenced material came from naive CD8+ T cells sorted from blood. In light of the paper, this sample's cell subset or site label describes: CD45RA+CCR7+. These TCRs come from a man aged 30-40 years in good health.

The CDR3 sequence is CAISESKSAADTQYF. DNA of the CDR3: TGTGCCATCAGTGAGTCGAAATCGGCAGCAGATACGCAGTATTTT. The chain joins TRBV10-3 to TRBJ2-3; the D is unclear. V dropped 0 bases and J dropped 4 bases, with 11 bases sitting between them. Germline V gene data show CDR1 as ENHRY and CDR2 as SYGVKD. CDR3 size: 15 residues.

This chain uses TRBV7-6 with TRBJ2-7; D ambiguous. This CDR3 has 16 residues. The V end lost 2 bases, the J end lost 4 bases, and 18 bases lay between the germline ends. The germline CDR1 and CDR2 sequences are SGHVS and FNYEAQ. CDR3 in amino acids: CASSLLAAETRYEQYF. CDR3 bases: TGTGCCAGCAGCTTACTCGCGGCCGAGACTCGGTACGAGCAGTACTTC.

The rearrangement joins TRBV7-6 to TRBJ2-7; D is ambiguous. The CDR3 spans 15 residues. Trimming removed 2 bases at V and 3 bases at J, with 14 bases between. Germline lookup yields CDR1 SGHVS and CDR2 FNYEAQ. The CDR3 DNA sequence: TGTGCCAGCAGCTTAAATTCGGCGCTTGACTACGAGCAGTACTTC. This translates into CASSLNSALDYEQYF. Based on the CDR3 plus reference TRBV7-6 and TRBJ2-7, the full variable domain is GAGVSQSPRYKVTKRGQDVALRCDPISGHVSLYWYRQALGQGPEFLTYFNYEAQQDKSGLPNDRFSAERPEGSISTLTIQRTEQRDSAMYRCASSLNSALDYEQYFGPGTRLTVT.

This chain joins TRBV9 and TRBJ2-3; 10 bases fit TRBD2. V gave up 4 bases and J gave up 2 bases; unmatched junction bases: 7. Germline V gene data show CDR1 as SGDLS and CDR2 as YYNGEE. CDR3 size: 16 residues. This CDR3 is CASSQGLAYNTDTQYF. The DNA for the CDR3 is TGTGCCAGCAGCCAGGGACTAGCGTACAACACAGATACGCAGTATTTT.

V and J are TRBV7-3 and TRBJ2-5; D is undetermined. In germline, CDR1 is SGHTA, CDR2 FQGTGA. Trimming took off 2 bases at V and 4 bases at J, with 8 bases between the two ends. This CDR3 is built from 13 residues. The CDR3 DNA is TGTGCCAGCAGCTTAGATGAGGCAGAGACCCAGTACTTC. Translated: CASSLDEAETQYF.